The present entry profiles one TCR beta chain with its context. Its antigen is undetermined. This record belongs to a study of T cells in narcolepsy. Overall study context: Healthy controls were enrolled alongside patients with narcolepsy type 1 or type 2. General study results and limits: Comparing one patient's CSF and blood CD4+ clonotypes highlighted HCRT- and TRIB2-specific autoreactive clonotypes. No autoreactive T cell clone sequences appeared in some memory CD4+ repertoires. Autoreactive clonotypes reportedly recurred in blood of same and different patients, not controls.

Clones were sequenced by immunoSEQ multiplex PCR, and TCRdb holds only the in-frame ones, with some missing. The sample carries over 30,000 clones, roughly 88% recorded once. There are 16 residues in the CDR3. From germline, CDR1 is LGHNA and CDR2 YSLEER. The V and J ends lost 4 bases and 0 bases, in that order; junction bases with no gene match: 8. Sequencing was done on a sample of CD45RA- memory CD4+ T cells from PBMCs. V gene TRBV4-3 combines with J gene TRBJ1-1, with 7 bases that match TRBD1. The source of this sequence is a human donor with narcolepsy. Here the CDR3 DNA reads TGCGCCAGCAGCCCTAGGACAGGAGGATTGAACACTGAAGCTTTCTTT. This translates into CASSPRTGGLNTEAFF.